This record looks at one T cell receptor beta chain sequence and its context. V was trimmed by 6 bases and J by 2 bases, leaving 2 bases between them. This CDR3 has 10 amino acids. Per germline, CDR1 MNHNS and CDR2 SASEGT. This entry comes from a study of Tregs in tolerant kidney transplant recipients. The table came from immunoSEQ multiplex PCR; TCRdb's copy has only in-frame clones and leaves some out. This sample has about 88,000 clones, with more than 90% found just once. Input material: CD8+ T cells from blood. The clonotype originates from a human donor in good health. This chain uses TRBV6-1 with TRBJ2-7; D unresolved. The CDR3 sequence is CASRAYEQYF. CDR3 coding DNA: TGTGCCAGCAGAGCCTACGAGCAGTACTTC.